Presented here are 5 T cell receptor beta chains from one specimen sequenced in a study of blood T cell repertoires in COVID-19. Assay: immunoSEQ multiplex PCR; the TCRdb copy retains only in-frame clones and omits some. Of approximately 230,000 clones detected, 75% to 95% appear once; the ten largest clones hold approximately 1.9%. Sequencing was performed on PBMCs or T cells enriched from blood (not recorded which). The receptors were gathered from a woman aged 18-29 years who had recovered from COVID-19.

The chain carries TRBV7-9 and TRBJ1-5; D is unclear. CDR3 length equals 15 residues. The V end was cut by 5 bases, the J end by 3 bases, with 14 bases between. Germline CDR1 and CDR2: SEHNR and FQNEAQ (reference sequence). In DNA, the CDR3 is TGTGCCAGCAGCCCCGACACGTCCCCCAATCAGCCCCAGCATTTT. The encoded protein is CASSPDTSPNQPQHF. Using reference TRBV7-9 and TRBJ1-5 for the parts outside the CDR3, the full variable domain is DTGVSQNPRHKITKRGQNVTFRCDPISEHNRLYWYRQTLGQGPEFLTYFQNEAQLEKSRLLSDRFSAERPKGSFSTLEIQRTEQGDSAMYLCASSPDTSPNQPQHFGDGTRLSIL.

CDR3: CASSLEGTLTRMGNTEAFF. CDR3 in DNA: TGTGCCAGCAGCTTAGAAGGGACACTTACTAGGATGGGGAACACTGAAGCTTTCTTT. The chain recombines TRBV7-9 with TRBJ1-1; a weak D match, TRBD1 (6 bases). V dropped 1 base and J dropped 1 base, with 22 bases sitting between them. The CDR3 sequence is 19 residues long. Germline CDR1 SEHNR, CDR2 FQNEAQ (reference sequence).

The chain couples TRBV19 to TRBJ1-2, with 9 bases lining up with TRBD1. This CDR3 spans 14 amino acids. Germline CDR1 is LNHDA and CDR2 is SQIVND (reference sequence). V lost 6 bases and J lost 6; bases outside the gene matches: 8. Here the CDR3 DNA reads TGTGCCAGTAGCCAGGGACAGGGCCTGAATGGCTACACCTTC. Its translation is CASSQGQGLNGYTF.

The rearrangement links TRBV6-6 to TRBJ1-1; TRBD1 matches at 7 bases. V lost 5 bases and J lost 8; bases outside the gene matches: 5. Germline V gives CDR1 MNHNY, CDR2 SVGAGI (reference sequence). The CDR3 length is 12 residues. Here the CDR3 reads CASSRDREEAFF. The DNA of the CDR3 is TGTGCCAGCAGTCGTGACAGGGAGGAAGCTTTCTTT.

The chain uses TRBV12-3 or TRBV12-4 and TRBJ1-1; a possible D gene is TRBD1 (5 bases). V lost 3 bases, J lost 8 bases, and 13 bases lay in between. CDR3 size: 13 residues. The DNA of the CDR3 is TGTGCCAGCAGTTTTCTCGGGGGTCAGGAAGCTTTCTTT. Translated, it gives CASSFLGGQEAFF.